The 26 T cell receptor beta chains given below trace back to one sample, sequenced in a study of T-cell reconstitution after alpha-beta-depleted transplantation in children. Unique molecular identifiers featured in how the TCRbeta library was prepared. TCRdb used MiXCR to reprocess the PCR reads, holding one entry per CDR3 protein. The sample lists under 750,000 distinct CDR3 sequences, under 25% seen once, with around 14% in the top ten. This material consisted of PBMCs, mostly from graft donor cells, taken 360 days after TCRalphabeta/CD19-depleted stem cell transplant. Receptor source: a boy under two years old who had a stem cell transplant for acute myeloid leukemia, so the T cells may come from the graft donor.

This clonotype was observed a handful of times. The rearrangement uses TRBV4-3 and TRBJ1-1; 9 bases agree with TRBD1. Germline-derived CDR1 and CDR2 are LGHNA and YSLEER. CDR3 length: 16 amino acids. Losses at the gene ends were 1 base for V and 2 bases for J; bases not matched to a gene: 5. The DNA of the CDR3 is TGCGCCAGCAGCCAAGGACAGGGGGAGGGCAACACTGAAGCTTTCTTT. Translating it yields CASSQGQGEGNTEAFF.

The rearrangement joins TRBV20-1 to TRBJ1-2, with D unclear. The CDR3 covers 14 residues. The germline gives CDR1 DFQATT, CDR2 SNEGSKA (reference sequence). V lost 1 base and J lost 1, with 10 bases in between. CDR3 sequence reads: CSARGAALNYGYTF. CDR3 nucleotides: TGCAGTGCTAGAGGAGCCGCCCTTAACTATGGCTACACCTTC.

V is TRBV7-2 and J is TRBJ2-1; 9 bases match TRBD2. Germline CDR1 reads SGHTA; CDR2 reads FQGNSA. The CDR3 covers 16 residues. The ends lost 4 bases at V and 3 bases at J; junction bases unmatched: 7. The CDR3 DNA sequence: TGTGCCAGCAGCTACCCGGGACTAGCCCTCTACAATGAGCAGTTCTTC. It encodes CASSYPGLALYNEQFF.

The CDR3 DNA follows: TGTGCCAGCAGTTCCCGTCCCGCGATGTGGGGAGGCACAGATACGCAGTATTTT. Its protein product is CASSSRPAMWGGTDTQYF. V usage is TRBV6-5 and J usage is TRBJ2-3, with D perhaps TRBD2 (5 bases). The CDR3 loop spans 18 amino acids. Germline assignment: CDR1 MNHEY and CDR2 SVGAGI. Trimming pared 4 bases from V and 1 base from J, leaving 21 bases between.

This chain links TRBV12-3 or TRBV12-4 with TRBJ2-5, with a tentative D call TRBD2 (7 bases). V lost 6 bases, J lost 6 bases, and 14 bases lay in between. The CDR3 has 13 residues. Here the CDR3 reads CASSGGGGKTQYF. As DNA, the CDR3 is TGTGCCAGCAGCGGGGGAGGGGGGAAGACCCAGTACTTC.

This clonotype has ten or more counts. J is TRBJ2-3 and V is TRBV6-4, with 8 bases that match TRBD1. V was clipped by 2 bases and J by 4 bases; unmatched bases: 8. CDR1 is MRHNA and CDR2 is SNTAGT in the germline V gene. The CDR3 consists of 16 residues. As DNA, the CDR3 is TGTGCCAGCAGTGACGTAAGGACAGGGAGCTCAGATACGCAGTATTTT. Translated, it gives CASSDVRTGSSDTQYF.

The chain is built from TRBV30 and TRBJ2-7; D may correspond to TRBD1 or TRBD2 (5 bases each). Trimming shortened V by 1 base and J by 2 bases, and 15 bases separated the two germline ends. CDR1 and CDR2 from the germline V gene are GTSNPN and SVGIG (reference sequence). The CDR3 loop spans 15 amino acids. CDR3 loop: CAWSGAGTNTYEQYF. The CDR3, as DNA: TGTGCCTGGAGTGGAGCCGGGACCAACACCTACGAGCAGTACTTC.

This clonotype was seen only a few times. The gene calls are TRBV20-1 and TRBJ1-6; D is unclear. Trimming took 6 bases from V and 1 from J, leaving 7 bases between them. The germline CDR1 and CDR2 sequences are DFQATT and SNEGSKA (reference sequence). The CDR3 sequence is 13 residues long. The CDR3 coding sequence is TGCAGTGCCCAGGTTTCCTATAATTCACCCCTCCACTTT. It codes for CSAQVSYNSPLHF.

J is TRBJ2-1 and V is TRBV20-1, with a tentative D call TRBD2 (7 bases). CDR1 and CDR2 (germline): DFQATT, SNEGSKA (reference sequence). The length of the CDR3 is 14 residues. Between the trimmed V and J ends, which lost 7 bases and 3 bases, there was a span of 16 bases. DNA of the CDR3: TGCAGTGTATCGGCGGGGGCGCACTACAATGAGCAGTTCTTC. Its protein is CSVSAGAHYNEQFF.

This clonotype has a count of ten or more. The chain carries TRBV12-3 or TRBV12-4 and TRBJ1-6; TRBD1 is a possible D gene (5 bases). Trimming stripped 5 bases from V and 8 bases from J, with 16 bases between. This CDR3 is 15 amino acids long. The CDR3 protein is CASSPNWGLDSPLHF. In DNA form, the CDR3 reads TGTGCCAGCAGTCCTAATTGGGGGTTAGATTCACCCCTCCACTTT.

This clonotype was seen repeatedly, ten times or more. V and J are TRBV20-1 and TRBJ2-2; 8 positions agree with TRBD1. This CDR3 is built from 14 residues. V lost 6 bases, J lost 2 bases, and 5 bases stayed unmatched. The germline V gene encodes CDR1 DFQATT and CDR2 SNEGSKA (reference sequence). Written as DNA, the CDR3 is TGCAGTGCCACACAGGGGGGAAACACCGGGGAGCTGTTTTTT. This sequence encodes CSATQGGNTGELFF.

There are a few counts of this clonotype. This chain joins TRBV20-1 and TRBJ2-5, with 11 positions matching TRBD2. Trimming removed 8 bases from V and 5 bases from J; junction bases left unmatched: 7. CDR1 DFQATT and CDR2 SNEGSKA come from the germline V gene (reference sequence). The CDR3 has 13 residues. The DNA of the CDR3 is TGCAGTTTAGCGGGGGGGCCGGGTGAGACCCAGTACTTC. Its protein is CSLAGGPGETQYF.

The chain links TRBV5-5 to TRBJ2-7; 8 bases line up with TRBD2. The CDR3 consists of 14 residues. In germline, CDR1 is SGHKS, CDR2 YYEKEE (reference sequence). With V trimmed by 0 bases and J by 6 bases, 5 bases remained unmatched. CDR3 in DNA: TGTGCCAGCAGCTTGGGTCGGGGGGGCGGCGAGCAGTACGTC. Translating it yields CASSLGRGGGEQYV.

V gene TRBV11-2 combines with J gene TRBJ2-5, with a weak D call TRBD1 (6 bases). This CDR3 comprises 16 residues. The germline gives CDR1 SGHAT, CDR2 FQNNGV. The V end was cut by 0 bases, the J end by 2 bases, with 13 bases between. The CDR3 is CASSLDLAGTQETQYF. The CDR3 bases are TGTGCCAGCAGCTTAGATCTGGCAGGGACACAAGAGACCCAGTACTTC.

The sample holds many counts of this clonotype. V usage is TRBV20-1 and J usage is TRBJ2-3, with a weak D call TRBD2 (6 bases). V gave up 0 bases and J gave up 3 bases, with 10 bases separating them. Per the germline V gene, CDR1 is DFQATT and CDR2 is SNEGSKA (reference sequence). The CDR3 contains 14 residues. This CDR3 reads CSARDRLGTDTQYF. CDR3 bases: TGCAGTGCTAGAGATCGACTAGGTACAGATACGCAGTATTTT.

The chain recombines TRBV5-1 with TRBJ2-3; D perhaps matches TRBD2 (5 bases). Germline CDR1 is SGHRS and CDR2 is YFSETQ. Trimming took off 1 base at V and 0 bases at J, with 21 bases between the two ends. The CDR3 length is 19 residues. The DNA for the CDR3 is TGCGCCAGCAGCTTGTCGCCAGGAGGAGGAGAGGTTAGCACAGATACGCAGTATTTT. This gives the protein CASSLSPGGGEVSTDTQYF.

This clonotype was recorded at least ten times. This chain connects TRBV5-5 to TRBJ2-3; TRBD2 is a possible D gene (5 bases). The CDR3 covers 15 residues. Germline CDR1 and CDR2: SGHKS and YYEKEE (reference sequence). The V end was cut by 0 bases, the J end by 2 bases, with 10 bases between. In DNA, the CDR3 is TGTGCCAGCAGCTTGGTTGGGCGGGCCACAGATACGCAGTATTTT. This gives the protein CASSLVGRATDTQYF.

This clonotype showed up many times. V is TRBV3-1 and J is TRBJ2-5; the D is unclear. This CDR3 spans 13 amino acids. Looked up from germline, CDR1 is LGHDT and CDR2 is YNNKEL (reference sequence). The V end lost 5 bases, the J end lost 1 base, and 8 bases lay between the germline ends. CDR3 DNA sequence: TGTGCCAGCAGCTCGACCGGCCAAGAGACCCAGTACTTC. Encoded protein: CASSSTGQETQYF.

Only a few counts were recorded for this clonotype. The rearrangement links TRBV5-1 to TRBJ2-1, with 8 bases aligning to TRBD2. Per germline, CDR1 SGHRS and CDR2 YFSETQ. This CDR3 is built from 14 residues. V trimming: 4 bases; J trimming: 9 bases; junction bases outside the gene matches: 9. The CDR3 protein is CASSLAGGEGEQFF. In DNA, the CDR3 is TGCGCCAGCAGCCTTGCCGGGGGGGAGGGTGAGCAGTTCTTC.

V usage is TRBV6-1 and J usage is TRBJ2-1, with TRBD2 identical over 12 bases. The CDR3 is made up of 15 amino acids. V was pared by 5 bases and J by 6 bases, with 5 bases of the junction left unmatched. Germline V gene data show CDR1 as MNHNS and CDR2 as SASEGT. The CDR3 sequence: CASSQLAGGPNEQFF. The CDR3 DNA follows: TGTGCCAGCAGTCAACTAGCGGGGGGACCCAATGAGCAGTTCTTC.

This clonotype has a handful of counts. The rearrangement uses TRBV19 and TRBJ1-5; no clear D gene. Trimming pared 6 bases from V and 2 bases from J, leaving 11 bases between. CDR1 and CDR2 (germline): LNHDA, SQIVND (reference sequence). The CDR3 runs 14 residues. The DNA for the CDR3 is TGTGCCAGTAGCCCGCGGGGTCGCAATCAGCCCCAGCATTTT. It specifies CASSPRGRNQPQHF.

V is TRBV24-1 and J is TRBJ2-1, with 16 bases aligning to TRBD2. V was pared by 0 bases and J by 8 bases, with 3 bases of the junction left unmatched. Germline V lookup: CDR1 KGHDR, CDR2 SFDVKD. The CDR3 contains 17 residues. The CDR3 reads CATSDLTGTSGGDEQFF. For the CDR3, the DNA is TGTGCCACCAGTGATTTGACGGGGACTAGCGGGGGGGATGAGCAGTTCTTC.

This clonotype came up a few times. The chain combines TRBV5-1 with TRBJ2-3; D might be TRBD2 (6 bases). With 0 bases removed from V and 4 bases from J, the gap between germline ends came to 12 bases. The CDR3 is made up of 15 amino acids. Germline CDR1 is SGHRS and CDR2 is YFSETQ. The CDR3 protein is CASSLVREVPDTQYF. The CDR3 DNA sequence: TGCGCCAGCAGCTTGGTGCGGGAAGTACCAGATACGCAGTATTTT. The entire variable domain, with the rest obtained from reference TRBV5-1 and TRBJ2-3, is as follows: KAGVTQTPRYLIKTRGQQVTLSCSPISGHRSVSWYQQTPGQGLQFLFEYFSETQRNKGNFPGRFSGRQFSNSRSEMNVSTLELGDSALYLCASSLVREVPDTQYFGPGTRLTVL.

The chain joins TRBV28 to TRBJ2-5, with a possible D match to TRBD2 (6 bases). Germline assignment: CDR1 MDHEN and CDR2 SYDVKM. The CDR3 totals 15 residues. The V end was cut by 4 bases, the J end by 2 bases, with 14 bases between. The DNA for the CDR3 is TGTGCCAGCAGTTACCGAGAGGCGGGGCAAGAGACCCAGTACTTC. Protein product: CASSYREAGQETQYF.

The chain employs TRBV20-1 and TRBJ2-3; TRBD1 aligns across 9 bases. Germline V CDR1 and CDR2: DFQATT, SNEGSKA (reference sequence). The CDR3 runs 15 residues. After removal of 1 base from V and 7 bases from J, the junction contained 9 bases not matched to a gene. The CDR3 nucleotides read TGCAGTGCTAGAGTGACAGGGGGTGGCTCATATACGCAGTATTTT. This encodes CSARVTGGGSYTQYF.

This clonotype is a singleton in its sample. The rearrangement links TRBV12-3 or TRBV12-4 to TRBJ2-3, with 12 bases fitting TRBD2. CDR3 length equals 16 residues. V shed 6 bases, J shed 1 base, and the junction held 5 bases outside the gene matches. This CDR3 is CASSTLAGGGTDTQYF. The CDR3 DNA reads as TGTGCCAGCAGCACGCTAGCGGGGGGGGGCACAGATACGCAGTATTTT.